The 24 T cell receptor beta chains below come from one sample, sequenced in a study of lymphopenia after photon versus proton radiotherapy. Profiling relied on immunoSEQ multiplex PCR, and the TCRdb table lists in-frame clones only, not all of them. The table lists under 30,000 clones, roughly 82% of them singletons. The source material was peripheral blood, sampled from a patient treated with photon-based radiotherapy. The receptors here all came from a man between 40 and 49 years old with gastric cancer.

This sequence joins TRBV19 and TRBJ1-1; 9 bases line up with TRBD1. Losses at the gene ends were 4 bases for V and 1 base for J; bases not matched to a gene: 10. This CDR3 comprises 17 residues. Germline V gives CDR1 LNHDA, CDR2 SQIVND (reference sequence). CDR3 region: CASSTDDRGGGNTEAFF. The CDR3 coding sequence is TGTGCCAGTAGTACAGACGACAGGGGGGGCGGGAACACTGAAGCTTTCTTT.

This clone is medium-sized within its sample. This rearrangement joins TRBV28 to TRBJ1-2; maybe TRBD1 (6 bases). The CDR3 runs to 16 residues. Trimming removed 5 bases at V and 7 bases at J, with 23 bases between. Germline-derived CDR1 and CDR2 are MDHEN and SYDVKM. As DNA, the CDR3 is TGTGCCAGCAGTCTGTACGTATCTTGGGGGCTGAGTGGCTACACCTTC. Translated, it gives CASSLYVSWGLSGYTF.

V usage is TRBV7-2 and J usage is TRBJ2-5; 7 bases line up with TRBD2. This CDR3 is 19 amino acids long. The V gene's germline CDR1 is SGHTA and CDR2 FQGNSA. The V segment lost 1 base and the J segment 2 bases; nucleotides outside the gene matches: 16. CDR3 residues: CASSLEKGLEVGVQETQYF. CDR3 nucleotides: TGTGCCAGCAGCTTAGAGAAAGGACTAGAGGTCGGGGTACAAGAGACCCAGTACTTC. The complete variable domain, with remaining parts taken from reference TRBV7-2 and TRBJ2-5, reads GAGVSQSPSNKVTEKGKDVELRCDPISGHTALYWYRQSLGQGLEFLIYFQGNSAPDKSGLPSDRFSAERTGGSVSTLTIQRTQQEDSAVYLCASSLEKGLEVGVQETQYFGPGTRLLVL.

The chain joins TRBV4-3 to TRBJ2-1; TRBD2 matches 8 bases. CDR1 is LGHNA and CDR2 is YSLEER in the germline V gene. The V segment lost 4 bases and the J segment 1 base; nucleotides outside the gene matches: 9. The CDR3 has 17 amino acids. CDR3 sequence: CASSPGGGRGSYNEQFF. DNA for the CDR3: TGCGCCAGCAGCCCCGGGGGGGGGCGCGGGTCCTACAATGAGCAGTTCTTC.

The chain links TRBV6-1 to TRBJ2-5; 7 positions agree with TRBD1. V was pared by 7 bases and J by 5 bases, with 7 bases of the junction left unmatched. CDR3 length: 13 residues. The germline gives CDR1 MNHNS, CDR2 SASEGT. CDR3 DNA sequence: TGTGCCAGCACCAAACAGGGGACGGAGACCCAGTACTTC. Protein product: CASTKQGTETQYF.

This clone was picked up a small number of times. The chain is built from TRBV19 and TRBJ2-6; D gene uncertain. Between the trimmed V and J ends, which lost 1 base and 4 bases, there was a span of 5 bases. CDR1 LNHDA and CDR2 SQIVND come from the germline V gene (reference sequence). The CDR3 is 14 residues long. The CDR3 region is CASSIGPGANVLTF. The CDR3 bases are TGTGCCAGTAGTATAGGGCCGGGGGCCAACGTCCTGACTTTC.

In DNA, the CDR3 is TGTGCCATTCGGGGGCAAGAGACCCAGTACTTC. Protein product: CAIRGQETQYF. The V call is TRBV10-3, the J call TRBJ2-5; TRBD2 is a possible D gene (6 bases). V shed 9 bases and J shed 2 bases, with 7 bases lying between them. Germline values: CDR1 ENHRY, CDR2 SYGVKD. The CDR3 extends over 11 amino acids.

A remark on this clone: In the same sample, other DNA sequences code for this CDR3. The chain couples TRBV14 to TRBJ1-1; D gene unclear. Looked up from germline, CDR1 is SGHDN and CDR2 is FVKESK. CDR3 length equals 14 residues. V was cut by 2 bases and J by 4 bases, with 11 bases left in between. Written as DNA, the CDR3 is TGTGCCAGCAGCCAATCCCGGGGTGGCACTGAAGCTTTCTTT. This encodes CASSQSRGGTEAFF. Complete variable domain (other parts from reference TRBV14 and TRBJ1-1): EAGVTQFPSHSVIEKGQTVTLRCDPISGHDNLYWYRRVMGKEIKFLLHFVKESKQDESGMPNNRFLAERTGGTYSTLKVQPAELEDSGVYFCASSQSRGGTEAFFGQGTRLTVV.

The chain combines TRBV6-6 with TRBJ1-4, with unresolved D. This CDR3 is 12 amino acids long. Trimming took 6 bases from V and 8 from J, leaving 10 bases between them. From germline, CDR1 is MNHNY and CDR2 SVGAGI (reference sequence). CDR3 protein: CASRDGEEKLFF. The CDR3 coding sequence is TGTGCCAGCAGGGACGGAGAAGAAAAACTGTTTTTT.

This clone occurred a few times. The rearrangement links TRBV30 to TRBJ2-7, with 8 bases aligning to TRBD1. The CDR3 sequence is 13 residues long. V trimming: 2 bases; J trimming: 5 bases; junction bases outside the gene matches: 5. CDR1 is GTSNPN and CDR2 is SVGIG in the germline V gene (reference sequence). CDR3 nucleotides: TGTGCCTGGAGTTTAAGACAGGGGAACGAGCAGTACTTC. As protein: CAWSLRQGNEQYF. Supplemented by reference TRBV30 and TRBJ2-7, the full variable domain reads SQTIHQWPATLVQPVGSPLSLECTVEGTSNPNLYWYRQAAGRGLQLLFYSVGIGQISSEVPQNLSASRPQDRQFILSSKKLLLSDSGFYLCAWSLRQGNEQYFGPGTRLTVT.

The count of this clone is one. This sequence joins TRBV19 and TRBJ1-4, with 10 bases aligning to TRBD1. Per the germline V gene, CDR1 is LNHDA and CDR2 is SQIVND (reference sequence). The trim removed 4 bases at V and 7 bases at J, leaving 0 bases unmatched. The CDR3 length is 13 residues. CDR3: CASSRDRGEKLFF. CDR3 coding DNA: TGTGCCAGTAGTAGGGACAGGGGTGAAAAACTGTTTTTT.

J is TRBJ1-3 and V is TRBV4-1; 7 bases are a match to TRBD1. The CDR3 has 17 residues. Per germline, CDR1 MGHRA and CDR2 YSYEKL. V gave up 4 bases and J gave up 0 bases; unmatched junction bases: 9. The CDR3 DNA reads as TGCGCCAGCAGCCTCACGCTAGGGGGCCTCTCTGGAAACACCATATATTTT. This gives the protein CASSLTLGGLSGNTIYF.

V and J are TRBV20-1 and TRBJ1-1; D unresolved. Trimming took 3 bases from V and 7 from J, leaving 9 bases between them. The germline V gene encodes CDR1 DFQATT and CDR2 SNEGSKA (reference sequence). CDR3 length: 11 amino acids. CDR3 DNA: TGCAGTGCTAGTCAGTACTTTGAAGCTTTCTTT. Amino acids: CSASQYFEAFF.

The V gene is TRBV6-4, the J gene TRBJ2-3, with unresolved D. The CDR3 spans 14 residues. Germline CDR1 reads MRHNA; CDR2 reads SNTAGT. V was shortened by 0 bases and J by 1 base, with 5 bases between the two germline ends. The CDR3 DNA is TGTGCCAGCAGTGACTCACCGGGCACAGATACGCAGTATTTT. Protein product: CASSDSPGTDTQYF.

This chain uses TRBV27 with TRBJ1-2; D is possibly TRBD1 (5 bases). Trimming pared 6 bases from V and 8 bases from J, leaving 13 bases between. Germline loops: CDR1 MNHEY, CDR2 SMNVEV (reference sequence). CDR3 size: 12 residues. In DNA form, the CDR3 reads TGTGCCAGCAGGTCAGGGTCGTCCGGCTACACCTTC. Its translation is CASRSGSSGYTF.

By its share, this clone is medium-sized. The chain couples TRBV29-1 to TRBJ1-2; D unresolved. Trimming took off 3 bases at V and 7 bases at J, with 15 bases between the two ends. The CDR3 is 13 residues long. Germline CDR1 SQVTM, CDR2 ANQGSEA. The CDR3: CSVEEVERGGYTF. The CDR3 DNA reads TGCAGCGTTGAGGAGGTGGAGAGAGGTGGCTACACCTTC.

V is TRBV5-6 and J is TRBJ1-2, with no clear D. Germline V gives CDR1 SGHDT, CDR2 YYEEEE. CDR3 length: 14 amino acids. Trimming removed 0 bases at V and 3 bases at J, with 9 bases between. The chain's CDR3 is CASSLEGLDYGYTF. The CDR3, as DNA: TGTGCCAGCAGCTTGGAGGGTCTGGACTATGGCTACACCTTC.

This clone was seen only once. V usage is TRBV7-9 and J usage is TRBJ2-5; 7 nucleotides align to TRBD2. Germline V gives CDR1 SEHNR, CDR2 FQNEAQ (reference sequence). V dropped 5 bases and J dropped 1; count of bases not matched to a gene: 13. There are 17 residues in the CDR3. CDR3 coding DNA: TGTGCCAGCAGCCCCCCGGGACTACTATATTTCCAAGAGACCCAGTACTTC. Encoded protein: CASSPPGLLYFQETQYF.

The chain combines TRBV19 with TRBJ2-3, with 11 bases matching TRBD1. The CDR3 has 15 amino acids. CDR1 is LNHDA, CDR2 SQIVND, per germline (reference sequence). V dropped 5 bases and J dropped 4; count of bases not matched to a gene: 5. Written as DNA, the CDR3 is TGTGCCAGTAGTCTGGACAGGGGGCATTCAGATACGCAGTATTTT. Amino acids: CASSLDRGHSDTQYF.

V gene TRBV15 combines with J gene TRBJ1-1; D call uncertain. Germline assignment: CDR1 LNHNV and CDR2 YYDKDF (reference sequence). The CDR3 is 12 residues long. Trimming left V 0 bases short and J 4 bases short, with 3 bases between. CDR3 sequence (DNA): TGTGCCACCAGCAGAGATACCACTGAAGCTTTCTTT. It codes for CATSRDTTEAFF.

This chain connects TRBV6-6 to TRBJ2-1; 7 bases map to TRBD2. CDR1 is MNHNY, CDR2 SVGAGI, per germline (reference sequence). J was trimmed by 10 bases and V by 7 bases; bases with no gene match: 13. This CDR3 region has 14 residues. The CDR3 sequence is CASTRGSGLGEQFF. The DNA of the CDR3 is TGTGCCAGCACCCGGGGTAGCGGGCTGGGAGAGCAGTTCTTC.

The gene calls are TRBV19 and TRBJ2-7; unclear D gene. Between the trimmed V and J ends, which lost 9 bases and 5 bases, there was a span of 17 bases. Germline V gene data show CDR1 as LNHDA and CDR2 as SQIVND (reference sequence). This CDR3 contains 13 residues. The chain's CDR3 is CASLGDTTNEQYF. The CDR3 coding sequence is TGTGCCAGCTTAGGAGACACGACGAACGAGCAGTACTTC.

This clone was picked up one time. The chain couples TRBV19 to TRBJ2-5; no clear D gene. V was cut by 5 bases and J by 4 bases, with 8 bases left in between. The germline V gene has CDR1 LNHDA and CDR2 SQIVND (reference sequence). The CDR3 has 12 residues. CDR3 sequence reads: CASSVKGETQYF. DNA of the CDR3: TGTGCCAGTAGTGTAAAGGGAGAGACCCAGTACTTC.

The chain is built from TRBV4-1 and TRBJ1-1; no clear D. CDR3 length: 13 residues. Trimming removed 4 bases from V and 4 bases from J, with 10 bases in between. The germline CDR1 and CDR2 sequences are MGHRA and YSYEKL. The DNA of the CDR3 is TGCGCCAGCAGCCGAGCGACAAGCACTGAAGCTTTCTTT. This codes for CASSRATSTEAFF.